A single sample is the source of the 13 T cell receptor beta chains below, sequenced in a study of blood T cell repertoires in COVID-19. The protocol was immunoSEQ multiplex PCR, while the TCRdb copy is restricted to in-frame clones and leaves out a portion. The sample contains about 200,000 clones, 80% of which appear only once. The sample taken for sequencing was peripheral blood. These receptors all come from a human donor in a cohort sampled during active COVID-19.

The rearrangement uses TRBV5-4 and TRBJ2-1; perhaps TRBD2 as D (6 bases). The CDR3 sequence is 16 residues long. Germline V gives CDR1 SGHNT, CDR2 YYREEE (reference sequence). Trimming stripped 0 bases from V and 0 bases from J, with 10 bases between. The CDR3 loop is CASSLGRGSSYNEQFF. DNA for the CDR3: TGTGCCAGCAGCTTGGGGCGGGGTAGCTCCTACAATGAGCAGTTCTTC.

The gene calls are TRBV11-2 and TRBJ2-2; TRBD2 matches 14 bases. J lost 5 bases, V lost 0 bases, and 5 bases had no gene match. From germline, CDR1 is SGHAT and CDR2 FQNNGV. This CDR3 is built from 18 residues. For the CDR3, the DNA is TGTGCCAGCAGCTTAGATCCAGGACTAGCGGGAGGAACCGGGGAGCTGTTTTTT. Protein sequence: CASSLDPGLAGGTGELFF.

The chain carries TRBV7-9 and TRBJ1-2; 8 bases are shared with TRBD1. Germline V gives CDR1 SEHNR, CDR2 FQNEAQ (reference sequence). The CDR3 runs 15 residues. V trimming: 2 bases; J trimming: 8 bases; junction bases outside the gene matches: 10. CDR3 in amino acids: CASSLSRTGQSGYTF. DNA for the CDR3: TGTGCCAGCAGCTTATCAAGGACAGGGCAGAGCGGCTACACCTTC. Full variable domain (outside the CDR3, taken from reference TRBV7-9 and TRBJ1-2): DTGVSQNPRHKITKRGQNVTFRCDPISEHNRLYWYRQTLGQGPEFLTYFQNEAQLEKSRLLSDRFSAERPKGSFSTLEIQRTEQGDSAMYLCASSLSRTGQSGYTFGSGTRLTVV.

This chain connects TRBV2 to TRBJ2-7; maybe TRBD1 (6 bases). V dropped 7 bases and J dropped 0 bases, with 10 bases sitting between them. Germline loops: CDR1 SNHLY, CDR2 FYNNEI. The CDR3 sequence is 13 residues long. The CDR3 DNA follows: TGTGCCAGCACCAGACAGGACTCCTACGAGCAGTACTTC. Translating gives CASTRQDSYEQYF.

The rearrangement links TRBV6-5 to TRBJ1-2; 7 nucleotides agree with TRBD1. Germline loops: CDR1 MNHEY, CDR2 SVGAGI. Germline trimming cut 6 bases from V and 5 bases from J; bases unmatched to any gene: 12. This CDR3 is built from 15 residues. The DNA for the CDR3 is TGTGCCAGCAGCGAGCTCCGACAGGGCAGATATGGCTACACCTTC. Its protein product is CASSELRQGRYGYTF.

The chain carries TRBV7-3 and TRBJ1-5, with D maybe TRBD1 (6 bases). In germline, CDR1 is SGHTA, CDR2 FQGTGA. V was cut by 6 bases and J by 3 bases, with 9 bases left in between. This CDR3 is 13 amino acids long. This chain's CDR3 is CASSPGVNQPQHF. CDR3 sequence (DNA): TGTGCCAGCAGTCCAGGGGTCAATCAGCCCCAGCATTTT.

V and J are TRBV3-1 (or the pseudogene TRBV3-2) and TRBJ1-1, with TRBD1 matching over 10 bases. Germline V gene lookup returns CDR1 LGHDT and CDR2 YNNKEL (reference sequence). V was pared by 1 base and J by 5 bases, with 4 bases of the junction left unmatched. This CDR3 region has 15 residues. CDR3: CASSQVRTGGTEAFF. The CDR3 region has the DNA TGTGCCAGCAGCCAAGTGAGGACAGGGGGGACTGAAGCTTTCTTT.

This sequence joins TRBV5-1 and TRBJ1-3; 9 bases fit TRBD1. The V gene's germline CDR1 is SGHRS and CDR2 YFSETQ. This CDR3 contains 16 residues. The V gene end was trimmed by 2 bases and the J gene end by 6 bases; junction bases not matched to a gene: 9. CDR3: CASSFAGTGLENTIYF. CDR3 DNA: TGCGCCAGCAGCTTCGCCGGGACAGGGTTAGAAAACACCATATATTTT.

This chain joins TRBV29-1 and TRBJ2-2; 12 nucleotides match TRBD2. The V and J ends lost 6 bases and 6 bases, in that order; junction bases with no gene match: 5. Germline V gene sequence: CDR1 SQVTM, CDR2 ANQGSEA. This CDR3 spans 14 amino acids. CDR3 residues: CSVRTSGDAGELFF. CDR3 nucleotides: TGCAGCGTCAGGACTAGCGGGGACGCCGGGGAGCTGTTTTTT.

V is TRBV5-1 and J is TRBJ2-5; TRBD1 matches at 11 bases. The V gene's germline CDR1 is SGHRS and CDR2 YFSETQ. V lost 4 bases, J lost 7 bases, and 3 bases stayed unmatched. The CDR3 loop spans 13 amino acids. The CDR3: CASSPGQGGTQYF. CDR3 in DNA: TGCGCCAGCAGCCCGGGACAGGGGGGGACCCAGTACTTC.

The chain links TRBV5-1 to TRBJ2-1; D is perhaps TRBD1 (5 bases). V was clipped by 2 bases and J by 5 bases, with 8 bases between them. The V gene's germline CDR1 is SGHRS and CDR2 YFSETQ. This CDR3 contains 13 residues. The CDR3 coding sequence is TGCGCCAGCAGCTTATTGACAGACAATGAGCAGTTCTTC. Encoded protein: CASSLLTDNEQFF.

The chain couples TRBV28 to TRBJ2-3, with 7 bases fitting TRBD1. Trimming took 3 bases from V and 0 from J; bases not matched to a gene: 6. CDR1 is MDHEN, CDR2 SYDVKM, per germline. The CDR3 is 16 amino acids. Here the CDR3 reads CASSLALDRSTDTQYF. DNA of the CDR3: TGTGCCAGCAGTTTGGCCCTGGACAGGAGCACAGATACGCAGTATTTT.

The rearrangement uses TRBV6-5 and TRBJ2-2; 7 bases match TRBD1. V shed 6 bases and J 5 bases; nucleotides not matched to a gene: 9. The germline gives CDR1 MNHEY, CDR2 SVGAGI. This CDR3 is 15 amino acids long. In DNA form, the CDR3 reads TGTGCCAGCAGCACCAGGACAGGAGGTACCGGGGAGCTGTTTTTT. It encodes CASSTRTGGTGELFF.